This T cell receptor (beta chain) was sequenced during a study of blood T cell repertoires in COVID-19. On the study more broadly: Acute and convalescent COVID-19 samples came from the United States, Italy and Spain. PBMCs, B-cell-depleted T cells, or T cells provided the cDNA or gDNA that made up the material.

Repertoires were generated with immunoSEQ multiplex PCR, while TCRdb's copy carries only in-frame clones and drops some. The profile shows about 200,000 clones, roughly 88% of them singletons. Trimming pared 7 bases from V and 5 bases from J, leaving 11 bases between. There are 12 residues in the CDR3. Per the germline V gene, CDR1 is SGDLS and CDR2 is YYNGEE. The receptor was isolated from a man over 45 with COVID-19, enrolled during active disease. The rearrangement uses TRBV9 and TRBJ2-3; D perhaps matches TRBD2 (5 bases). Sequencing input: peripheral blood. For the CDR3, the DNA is TGTGCCAGCGCCTTGAGGGAAGATACGCAGTATTTT. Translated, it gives CASALREDTQYF.